This paragraph reports one TCR beta chain. Its antigen is not identified. The data derive from a study of lymphopenia after photon versus proton radiotherapy. Sequencing was performed with immunoSEQ multiplex PCR; in TCRdb, only in-frame clones are kept and a portion is missing. This table holds about 16,000 clones, about nine tenths found once. Points from the study as a whole: Authors raise, but do not show, better survival with proton therapy. After the lymphocyte nadir, photon-treated repertoires showed oligoclonal expansion, especially of CD8+ Temra cells. Photon-treated patients lost naive T cells and TCR diversity; proton-treated stayed stable.

The clonotype was recovered from a man between 65 and 85 years old with pancreatic cancer. The sequencing used peripheral blood, collected from a patient treated with proton-based radiotherapy.

The CDR3 spells CASSLGATGPDTQYF. CDR3 nucleotide sequence: TGTGCCAGCAGTTTGGGAGCGACAGGGCCAGATACGCAGTATTTT. V usage is TRBV27 and J usage is TRBJ2-3; 7 bases agree with TRBD1. CDR1 and CDR2 from the germline V gene are MNHEY and SMNVEV (reference sequence). The ends lost 3 bases at V and 4 bases at J; junction bases unmatched: 7. The CDR3 length is 15 residues.